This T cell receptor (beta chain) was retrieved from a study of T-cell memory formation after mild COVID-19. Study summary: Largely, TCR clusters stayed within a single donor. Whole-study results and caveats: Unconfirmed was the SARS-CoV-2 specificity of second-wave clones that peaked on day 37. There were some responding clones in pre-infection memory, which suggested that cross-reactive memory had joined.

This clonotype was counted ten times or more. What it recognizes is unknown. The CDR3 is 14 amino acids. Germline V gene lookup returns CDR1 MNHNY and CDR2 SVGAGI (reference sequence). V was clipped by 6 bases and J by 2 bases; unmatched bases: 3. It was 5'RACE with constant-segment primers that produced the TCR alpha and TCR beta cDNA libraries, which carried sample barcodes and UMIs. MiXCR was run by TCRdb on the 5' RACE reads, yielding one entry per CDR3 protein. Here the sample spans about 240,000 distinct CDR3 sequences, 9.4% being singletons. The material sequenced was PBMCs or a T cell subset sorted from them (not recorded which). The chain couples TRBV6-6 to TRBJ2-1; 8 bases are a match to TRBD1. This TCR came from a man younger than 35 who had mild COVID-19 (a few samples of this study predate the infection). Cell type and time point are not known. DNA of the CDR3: TGTGCCAGCAGCTCGGGACAGGCCTACAATGAGCAGTTCTTC. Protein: CASSSGQAYNEQFF.